These 24 T cell receptor beta chains came from one sample sequenced in a study of blood T cell repertoires in COVID-19. Clones were read by immunoSEQ multiplex PCR, and TCRdb kept only the in-frame ones, dropping some. The table includes tens of thousands of clones, roughly nine tenths detected once. Sequencing used peripheral blood. The receptors here all came from an older man with active COVID-19.

This clone rates as large (0.1 to 1%). The genes are TRBV5-1 and TRBJ2-3; tentative D call: TRBD1 (6 bases). CDR1 and CDR2 from the germline V gene are SGHRS and YFSETQ. Trimming took off 2 bases at V and 2 bases at J, with 9 bases between the two ends. The CDR3 covers 14 residues. For the CDR3, the DNA is TGCGCCAGCAGCTTAGGACAGACCACAGATACGCAGTATTTT. Its translation is CASSLGQTTDTQYF.

The genes are TRBV12-3 or TRBV12-4 and TRBJ2-5, with D perhaps matching TRBD2 (6 bases). Between the trimmed V and J ends, which lost 8 bases and 3 bases, there was a span of 10 bases. There are 12 residues in the CDR3. The CDR3, as DNA: TGTGCCAGCGGGACTTTGGAAGAGACCCAGTACTTC. The encoded protein is CASGTLEETQYF.

CDR3: CASSQAGAWDIPYEQFF. In DNA, the CDR3 is TGCGCCAGCAGCCAAGCTGGAGCCTGGGACATCCCCTATGAGCAGTTCTTC. V gene TRBV4-3 combines with J gene TRBJ2-1, with a weak D call TRBD1 (6 bases). The CDR3 has 17 amino acids. V was pared by 1 base and J by 8 bases, with 21 bases between. CDR1 and CDR2 from the germline V gene are LGHNA and YSLEER.

The chain combines TRBV4-1 with TRBJ2-3; D may be TRBD2 (5 bases). Germline loops: CDR1 MGHRA, CDR2 YSYEKL. The V end lost 6 bases, the J end lost 8 bases, and 12 bases lay between the germline ends. The CDR3 has 12 residues. The CDR3 sequence: CASSLNRGTQYF. The CDR3 DNA sequence: TGCGCCAGCAGTCTTAACCGGGGTACGCAGTATTTT.

This clone is a singleton in its sample. The V gene is TRBV28, the J gene TRBJ1-4; unclear D gene. Per germline, CDR1 MDHEN and CDR2 SYDVKM. CDR3 length: 15 amino acids. Trimming removed 1 base at V and 9 bases at J, with 15 bases between. CDR3: CASSLSVGDYKKLFF. CDR3 DNA sequence: TGTGCCAGCAGTTTATCTGTGGGAGACTATAAAAAACTGTTTTTT.

The CDR3, as DNA: TGTGCCAGCAGCTCTCTAAGGGGTTACGAGCAGTACTTC. The encoded protein is CASSSLRGYEQYF. V is TRBV12-3 or TRBV12-4 and J is TRBJ2-7; D might be TRBD1 (5 bases). CDR3 length: 13 amino acids. The V gene lost 6 bases and the J gene lost 4 bases, with 13 bases spanning the gap.

This chain links TRBV6-5 with TRBJ1-5; D is possibly TRBD1 (6 bases). CDR1 is MNHEY and CDR2 is SVGAGI in the germline V gene. The germline V and J ends were trimmed by 4 bases and 2 bases, with 9 bases remaining between them. This CDR3 comprises 14 residues. The CDR3 protein is CASSSRQGNQPQHF. In DNA form, the CDR3 reads TGTGCCAGCAGTTCCCGACAGGGCAATCAGCCCCAGCATTTT.

The rearrangement uses TRBV5-5 and TRBJ2-5; 8 bases agree with TRBD2. Germline V lookup: CDR1 SGHKS, CDR2 YYEKEE (reference sequence). The V gene end was trimmed by 0 bases and the J gene end by 7 bases; junction bases not matched to a gene: 14. CDR3 length: 17 amino acids. Written as DNA, the CDR3 is TGTGCCAGCAGCTTGGGAGTAGCGGGATGGGCTCCGGGGACCCAGTACTTC. Translation: CASSLGVAGWAPGTQYF.

This chain uses TRBV7-2 with TRBJ1-5; tentatively, D is TRBD1 (5 bases). Germline assignment: CDR1 SGHTA and CDR2 FQGNSA. The CDR3 length is 15 residues. The V gene lost 8 bases and the J gene lost 2 bases, with 16 bases spanning the gap. CDR3 bases: TGTGCCAGCTCCATGGGGCAGGCCCGCAATCAGCCCCAGCATTTT. The encoded protein is CASSMGQARNQPQHF.

The genes are TRBV18 and TRBJ2-1, with TRBD1 identical over 10 bases. The CDR3 is 16 amino acids. The germline V gene encodes CDR1 KGHSH and CDR2 LQKENI. The junction had 4 bases not matched to a gene; V was cut back by 0 bases and J by 5 bases. The CDR3 DNA follows: TGTGCCAGCTCACCACCCGGGACAGGGGTTCACAATGAGCAGTTCTTC. Its translation is CASSPPGTGVHNEQFF.

J is TRBJ1-2 and V is TRBV19, with TRBD1 matching 8 bases. The CDR3 is 14 residues long. V shed 4 bases and J 2 bases; nucleotides not matched to a gene: 3. The V gene's germline CDR1 is LNHDA and CDR2 SQIVND (reference sequence). The CDR3 coding sequence is TGTGCCAGTAGTACCCGGGACAGGAACTATGGCTACACCTTC. This codes for CASSTRDRNYGYTF.

This clone was seen only a few times. The chain employs TRBV7-2 and TRBJ1-6; D might be TRBD1 (6 bases). The V end lost 6 bases, the J end lost 3 bases, and 18 bases lay between the germline ends. CDR1 and CDR2 from the germline V gene are SGHTA and FQGNSA. The CDR3 runs to 17 residues. CDR3 DNA sequence: TGTGCCAGCAGTCTCCGGGACACCGGGTTCTATAATTCACCCCTCCACTTT. Protein product: CASSLRDTGFYNSPLHF.

The J gene is TRBJ2-5, the V gene TRBV28; 8 positions match TRBD2. Per germline, CDR1 MDHEN and CDR2 SYDVKM. There are 13 residues in the CDR3. The J segment lost 13 bases and the V segment lost 6 bases, leaving 13 bases of the junction unmatched. The CDR3 nucleotides are TGTGCCAGCAGGCCAGCCCCGGGGGGGGTTGCGTACTTC. Translated: CASRPAPGGVAYF. The variable domain in full, with the rest retrieved from reference TRBV28 and TRBJ2-5, is DVKVTQSSRYLVKRTGEKVFLECVQDMDHENMFWYRQDPGLGLRLIYFSYDVKMKEKGDIPEGYSVSREKKERFSLILESASTNQTSMYLCASRPAPGGVAYFGPGTRLLVL.

V and J are TRBV27 and TRBJ1-5; 7 bases match TRBD1. CDR3 length equals 15 residues. Trimming cost V 6 bases and J 4 bases; bases outside gene matches: 9. The germline gives CDR1 MNHEY, CDR2 SMNVEV (reference sequence). CDR3 DNA: TGTGCCAGCAGCCCCTCGGACAGGTTGAATCAGCCCCAGCATTTT. Amino acids: CASSPSDRLNQPQHF.

CDR3 protein: CASSQVRGKVGEQYF. The CDR3 DNA reads as TGCGCCAGCAGTCAAGTACGGGGGAAGGTGGGCGAGCAGTACTTC. The chain recombines TRBV23-1 with TRBJ2-7; possible D gene TRBD2, 6 bases. TRBV23-1 falls under the ORF class, with uncertain function. The V gene lost 2 bases and the J gene lost 6 bases, with 17 bases spanning the gap. The CDR3 totals 15 residues.

The V gene is TRBV28, the J gene TRBJ2-7; 10 nucleotides align to TRBD1. CDR1 and CDR2 (germline): MDHEN, SYDVKM. The CDR3 loop spans 15 amino acids. Germline trimming cut 5 bases from V and 2 bases from J; bases unmatched to any gene: 6. The CDR3 DNA reads as TGTGCCAGCAGTGGACCGGGACAGGGGACCTACGAGCAGTACTTC. It translates to CASSGPGQGTYEQYF.

V usage is TRBV5-4 and J usage is TRBJ2-1; 12 bases align to TRBD2. V lost 2 bases and J lost 6; bases outside the gene matches: 3. This CDR3 spans 15 amino acids. Germline assignment: CDR1 SGHNT and CDR2 YYREEE (reference sequence). The CDR3: CASSFSLAGGNEQFF. CDR3 bases: TGTGCCAGCAGCTTTTCACTAGCGGGAGGCAATGAGCAGTTCTTC.

V usage is TRBV4-3 and J usage is TRBJ2-2; D not certain. The V and J ends lost 0 bases and 2 bases respectively, with 10 bases between them. Germline V gene lookup returns CDR1 LGHNA and CDR2 YSLEER. This CDR3 spans 16 amino acids. CDR3 loop: CASSQDTVRNTGELFF. In DNA, the CDR3 is TGCGCCAGCAGCCAAGATACGGTTAGAAACACCGGGGAGCTGTTTTTT.

This sequence joins TRBV7-2 and TRBJ2-5; D is ambiguous. The CDR3 consists of 14 residues. V shed 1 base and J shed 1 base, with 7 bases lying between them. In germline, CDR1 is SGHTA, CDR2 FQGNSA. The CDR3 reads CASSLVVGQETQYF. In DNA form, the CDR3 reads TGTGCCAGCAGCTTAGTAGTTGGCCAAGAGACCCAGTACTTC. Full variable domain (missing parts from reference TRBV7-2 and TRBJ2-5): GAGVSQSPSNKVTEKGKDVELRCDPISGHTALYWYRQSLGQGLEFLIYFQGNSAPDKSGLPSDRFSAERTGGSVSTLTIQRTQQEDSAVYLCASSLVVGQETQYFGPGTRLLVL.

The rearrangement links TRBV7-9 to TRBJ2-3; 8 nucleotides line up with TRBD2. Looked up from germline, CDR1 is SEHNR and CDR2 is FQNEAQ (reference sequence). The V segment lost 1 base and the J segment 5 bases; nucleotides outside the gene matches: 11. The length of the CDR3 is 17 residues. DNA for the CDR3: TGTGCCAGCAGCTTAGAGGTAGCGGGACATCCCGGAGATACGCAGTATTTT. This translates into CASSLEVAGHPGDTQYF.

This clone was seen only once. The chain links TRBV9 to TRBJ2-2; tentative D call: TRBD2 (6 bases). CDR3 length: 15 amino acids. Per the germline V gene, CDR1 is SGDLS and CDR2 is YYNGEE. V gave up 4 bases and J gave up 4 bases, with 14 bases separating them. CDR3: CASSTRDSGTGELFF. The CDR3 DNA reads as TGTGCCAGCAGCACGCGGGACTCGGGCACCGGGGAGCTGTTTTTT. Using reference TRBV9 and TRBJ2-2 for the parts outside the CDR3, the full variable domain is DSGVTQTPKHLITATGQRVTLRCSPRSGDLSVYWYQQSLDQGLQFLIQYYNGEERAKGNILERFSAQQFPDLHSELNLSSLELGDSALYFCASSTRDSGTGELFFGEGSRLTVL.

The chain carries TRBV18 and TRBJ1-5; D is possibly TRBD1 (5 bases). The V gene's germline CDR1 is KGHSH and CDR2 LQKENI. Between the trimmed V and J ends, which lost 2 bases and 1 base, there was a span of 9 bases. This CDR3 comprises 15 residues. CDR3 sequence: CASSPSTGSNQPQHF. In DNA, the CDR3 is TGTGCCAGCTCACCAAGCACAGGAAGCAATCAGCCCCAGCATTTT.

The V call is TRBV7-2, the J call TRBJ1-1; D not certain. The V end was cut by 2 bases, the J end by 6 bases, with 13 bases between. This CDR3 contains 14 residues. Germline V gene data show CDR1 as SGHTA and CDR2 as FQGNSA. The CDR3 spells CASSLNGEGSEAFF. As DNA, the CDR3 is TGTGCCAGCAGCTTAAATGGGGAGGGCTCTGAAGCTTTCTTT.

The chain links TRBV18 to TRBJ2-4, with TRBD2 matching over 9 bases. Germline CDR1 and CDR2: KGHSH and LQKENI. Trimming removed 1 base from V and 0 bases from J; junction bases left unmatched: 1. The length of the CDR3 is 16 residues. CDR3 sequence: CASSPLAGEAKNIQYF. For the CDR3, the DNA is TGTGCCAGCTCACCACTAGCGGGAGAAGCCAAAAACATTCAGTACTTC.